The rows below give T cell receptor beta chains drawn from one sample of a study of T cells in Graves' hyperthyroidism and ophthalmopathy. MiXCR, applied by TCRdb to the multiplex PCR reads, yields one record per CDR3 protein. The sample has 600,000 to 750,000 distinct CDR3 sequences, about 18% seen once. Material: blood. The receptors stem from a man aged 50 or older with Graves' hyperthyroidism. CDR3s include the opening cysteine and the closing phenylalanine or tryptophan. D genes are given only for firm matches. Only part of the rows carry a size: once, few, many, or a class if the clone is expanded.

V gene: TRBV27
J gene: TRBJ2-7
clone size: .
D gene: .
CDR3 DNA: TGTGCCAGCAGTCACAGGGGGGGGCAGTACTTC
CDR3 protein: CASSHRGGQYF

V gene: TRBV28
J gene: TRBJ1-2
clone size: .
D gene: TRBD1
CDR3 DNA: TGTGCCAGCAGGGGACAGGGGGCTCTCTATGGCTGCACCTTC
CDR3 protein: CASRGQGALYGCTF

V gene: TRBV28
J gene: TRBJ2-5
clone size: .
D gene: TRBD1
CDR3 DNA: TGTGCCAGCACTTCCGGGGACAGGGATTTAGAGACCCAGTACTTC
CDR3 protein: CASTSGDRDLETQYF

V gene: TRBV6-1
J gene: TRBJ2-1
clone size: .
D gene: TRBD2
CDR3 DNA: TGTGCCAGCAGCAGCGGGGACTCGCCCTACAATGAGCAGTTCTTC
CDR3 protein: CASSSGDSPYNEQFF

V gene: TRBV10-2
J gene: TRBJ2-1
clone size: few
D gene: TRBD2
CDR3 DNA: TGCGCCAGCAGTGAGAGGTATGGGACTAGCGGAAACAATGAGCAGTTCTTC
CDR3 protein: CASSERYGTSGNNEQFF

V gene: TRBV20-1
J gene: TRBJ1-5
clone size: .
D gene: TRBD1
CDR3 DNA: TGCAGTGCTAGAGATCGGACAGGGGGTCTAAGCAATCAGCCCCAGCATTTT
CDR3 protein: CSARDRTGGLSNQPQHF

V gene: TRBV19
J gene: TRBJ1-1
clone size: .
D gene: .
CDR3 DNA: TGTGCCAGTAGTATAGAGAGGGCGGCCACTGAAGCTTTCTTT
CDR3 protein: CASSIERAATEAFF

V gene: TRBV10-3
J gene: TRBJ1-1
clone size: .
D gene: TRBD1
CDR3 DNA: TGTGCCATCAGCACGGGACAGGGGGGAGATGAAGCTTTCTTT
CDR3 protein: CAISTGQGGDEAFF

V gene: TRBV19
J gene: TRBJ1-6
clone size: .
D gene: .
CDR3 DNA: TGTGCCAGTATGGGACACCATAATTCACCCCTCCACTTT
CDR3 protein: CASMGHHNSPLHF

V gene: TRBV6-1
J gene: TRBJ2-4
clone size: .
D gene: TRBD1
CDR3 DNA: TGTGCCAGCAGCCGGGACAGGGGATTAGCCAAAAACATTCAGTACTTC
CDR3 protein: CASSRDRGLAKNIQYF

V gene: TRBV9
J gene: TRBJ2-1
clone size: few
D gene: .
CDR3 DNA: TGTGCCAGCAGCGTAGTGGGTAACCCTGATGAGCAGTTCTTC
CDR3 protein: CASSVVGNPDEQFF

V gene: TRBV6-1
J gene: TRBJ1-2
clone size: .
D gene: .
CDR3 DNA: TGTGCCAGCAGTCCGTATCTGCCGGGCCCCGTTTTTAGCTATGGCTACACCTTC
CDR3 protein: CASSPYLPGPVFSYGYTF

V gene: TRBV6-1
J gene: TRBJ2-7
clone size: many
D gene: .
CDR3 DNA: TGTGCCAGCAGTGATGGAGGGGGTTTCTACGAGCAGTACTTC
CDR3 protein: CASSDGGGFYEQYF

V gene: TRBV30
J gene: TRBJ2-1
clone size: few
D gene: TRBD2
CDR3 DNA: TGTGCCTGGGCTAGCGGATTGTACAATGAGCAGTTCTTC
CDR3 protein: CAWASGLYNEQFF

V gene: TRBV27
J gene: TRBJ2-7
clone size: many
D gene: .
CDR3 DNA: TGTGCCAGCAGTTTATCGGCAGTGACAAGCTCCTACGAGCAGTACTTC
CDR3 protein: CASSLSAVTSSYEQYF

V gene: TRBV29-1
J gene: TRBJ2-7
clone size: many
D gene: TRBD1
CDR3 DNA: TGCAGCGTGGATACAGGGGGCCTCCCCTACGAGCAGTACTTC
CDR3 protein: CSVDTGGLPYEQYF

V gene: TRBV13
J gene: TRBJ2-7
clone size: .
D gene: .
CDR3 DNA: TGTGCCAGCAGCACGGGCCCACAGTTTGGCGAGCAGTACTTC
CDR3 protein: CASSTGPQFGEQYF

V gene: TRBV7-2
J gene: TRBJ2-3
clone size: few
D gene: .
CDR3 DNA: TGTGCCAGCAGTGACCGACCTGGAGATACGCAGTATTTT
CDR3 protein: CASSDRPGDTQYF

V gene: TRBV28
J gene: TRBJ2-7
clone size: few
D gene: .
CDR3 DNA: TGTGCCAGCAGTTTACGGGGACGGGAGCGATACGAGCAGTACTTC
CDR3 protein: CASSLRGRERYEQYF

V gene: TRBV6-1
J gene: TRBJ1-1
clone size: many
D gene: TRBD1
CDR3 DNA: TGTGCCAGCAGTCCCCGGACAGGGGGACCGAACACTGAAGCTTTCTTT
CDR3 protein: CASSPRTGGPNTEAFF

V gene: TRBV27
J gene: TRBJ1-1
clone size: many
D gene: .
CDR3 DNA: TGTGCCAGCAGTTCAGAGGGGAACACTGAAGCTTTCTTT
CDR3 protein: CASSSEGNTEAFF

V gene: TRBV28
J gene: TRBJ2-7
clone size: many
D gene: TRBD2
CDR3 DNA: TGTGCCAGCAGTCCCCTCTCGAGCGGGAGGTTCTTGTACGAGCAGTACTTC
CDR3 protein: CASSPLSSGRFLYEQYF

V gene: TRBV3-1
J gene: TRBJ2-1
clone size: .
D gene: .
CDR3 DNA: TGTGCCAGTTCTTCCGGGGGAGGAAAATACAATGAGCAGTTCTTC
CDR3 protein: CASSSGGGKYNEQFF

V gene: TRBV28
J gene: TRBJ2-3
clone size: .
D gene: .
CDR3 DNA: TGTGCCAGCAGTTCCCCCGTCTCGGGACGGGGCACAGATACGCAGTATTTT
CDR3 protein: CASSSPVSGRGTDTQYF

V gene: TRBV28
J gene: TRBJ2-3
clone size: .
D gene: TRBD2
CDR3 DNA: TGTGCCAGCAGTTCCCTCAGCGGGGCAAGCACAGATACGCAGTATTTT
CDR3 protein: CASSSLSGASTDTQYF

V gene: TRBV11-1
J gene: TRBJ2-3
clone size: many
D gene: TRBD2
CDR3 DNA: TGTGCCAGCAGCTTAGAGGTGGCGGGAGCCCCAGATACGCAGTATTTT
CDR3 protein: CASSLEVAGAPDTQYF

V gene: TRBV5-1
J gene: TRBJ2-4
clone size: many
D gene: TRBD1
CDR3 DNA: TGCGCCAGCAGCACCATCGGGACAGGATTTTCGCGAGGGGCCAAAAACATTCAGTACTTC
CDR3 protein: CASSTIGTGFSRGAKNIQYF

V gene: TRBV5-1
J gene: TRBJ2-3
clone size: .
D gene: .
CDR3 DNA: TGCGCCAGCAGCTTGTTTCAGGGGTCGGCAGATACGCAGTATTTT
CDR3 protein: CASSLFQGSADTQYF

V gene: TRBV10-2
J gene: TRBJ1-2
clone size: many
D gene: .
CDR3 DNA: TGCGCCAGCAGTGATATTCAGACCCCAACCGACTATGGCTACACCTTC
CDR3 protein: CASSDIQTPTDYGYTF

V gene: TRBV11-1
J gene: TRBJ2-5
clone size: many
D gene: .
CDR3 DNA: TGTGCCAGCAGCTCCGGGACAATGGAGACCCAGTACTTC
CDR3 protein: CASSSGTMETQYF

V gene: TRBV10-2
J gene: TRBJ2-1
clone size: .
D gene: .
CDR3 DNA: TGCGCCAGCAGAATTAACAAACTAGCTCCCTACAATGAGCAGTTCTTC
CDR3 protein: CASRINKLAPYNEQFF

V gene: TRBV2
J gene: TRBJ2-3
clone size: many
D gene: .
CDR3 DNA: TGTGCCAGCAGTGACGGGTACACAGATACGCAGTATTTT
CDR3 protein: CASSDGYTDTQYF

V gene: TRBV3-1
J gene: TRBJ1-1
clone size: .
D gene: .
CDR3 DNA: TGTGCCAGCAGCCCGCCCTTCGGGGGAACTGAAGCTTTCTTT
CDR3 protein: CASSPPFGGTEAFF

V gene: TRBV7-3
J gene: TRBJ2-7
clone size: many
D gene: .
CDR3 DNA: TGTGCCAGCAGCTTGTTCAGCGGTGGAACTGGGGAGCAGTACTTC
CDR3 protein: CASSLFSGGTGEQYF

V gene: TRBV30
J gene: TRBJ1-1
clone size: many
D gene: .
CDR3 DNA: TGTGCCTGGTTAATCAAGGGGACGGTGAACACTGAAGCTTTCTTT
CDR3 protein: CAWLIKGTVNTEAFF

V gene: TRBV6-9
J gene: TRBJ2-1
clone size: few
D gene: TRBD2
CDR3 DNA: TGTGCCAGCAGTTCCCTACTAGCGGGAGCCAACAATGAGCAGTTCTTC
CDR3 protein: CASSSLLAGANNEQFF

V gene: TRBV3-1
J gene: TRBJ1-5
clone size: .
D gene: .
CDR3 DNA: TGTGCCAGCAGCCAGACAGGACGGCAAAATCAGGCCCAGCATTTT
CDR3 protein: CASSQTGRQNQAQHF

V gene: TRBV3-1
J gene: TRBJ1-2
clone size: .
D gene: TRBD1
CDR3 DNA: TGTGCCAGCAGCCATGTAGACAGGGGCTATGGCTACACCTTC
CDR3 protein: CASSHVDRGYGYTF

V gene: TRBV7-2
J gene: TRBJ1-4
clone size: many
D gene: .
CDR3 DNA: TGTGCCAGCAGCTTAGTAGCAGGGAATGAAAAACTGTTTTTT
CDR3 protein: CASSLVAGNEKLFF

V gene: TRBV7-9
J gene: TRBJ2-5
clone size: many
D gene: .
CDR3 DNA: TGTGCCAGCAGCTTAGCGGGGACTGGGATGTTGTACTTC
CDR3 protein: CASSLAGTGMLYF

V gene: TRBV6-1
J gene: TRBJ2-3
clone size: .
D gene: TRBD2
CDR3 DNA: TGTGCCAGTGATCATAGCGGGAGGTTCTTCACTGGCACAGATACGCAGTATTTT
CDR3 protein: CASDHSGRFFTGTDTQYF